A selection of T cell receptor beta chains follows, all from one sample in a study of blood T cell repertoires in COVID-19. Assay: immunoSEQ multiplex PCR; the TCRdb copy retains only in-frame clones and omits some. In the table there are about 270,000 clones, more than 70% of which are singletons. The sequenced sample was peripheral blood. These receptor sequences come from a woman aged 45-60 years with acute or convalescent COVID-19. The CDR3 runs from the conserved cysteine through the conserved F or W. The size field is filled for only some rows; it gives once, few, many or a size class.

CDR3aa: CATSKVGGVEAFF; v_gene: TRBV15; j_gene: TRBJ1-1; abundance: NA
CDR3aa: CASSFPGLIGYTF; v_gene: TRBV5-1; j_gene: TRBJ1-2; abundance: NA
CDR3aa: CASSRGGSYEQYF; v_gene: TRBV7-8; j_gene: TRBJ2-7; abundance: NA
CDR3aa: CAWSLQGNQPQHF; v_gene: TRBV30; j_gene: TRBJ1-5; abundance: once
CDR3aa: CASSPSSGRANEQFF; v_gene: TRBV18; j_gene: TRBJ2-1; abundance: NA
CDR3aa: CASSQTGLNTEAFF; v_gene: TRBV3-1/TRBV3-2; j_gene: TRBJ1-1; abundance: NA
CDR3aa: CASSQALTGASEAFF; v_gene: TRBV4-2; j_gene: TRBJ1-1; abundance: NA
CDR3aa: CARRSRDSSYNEQFF; v_gene: TRBV10-1; j_gene: TRBJ2-1; abundance: NA
CDR3aa: CASRSGRRYNEQFF; v_gene: TRBV2; j_gene: TRBJ2-1; abundance: NA
CDR3aa: CASSLSGTLREQYF; v_gene: TRBV7-2; j_gene: TRBJ2-7; abundance: NA
CDR3aa: CASSPQGLANEKLFF; v_gene: TRBV3-1/TRBV3-2; j_gene: TRBJ1-4; abundance: NA
CDR3aa: CASSFRVSSYNEQFF; v_gene: TRBV6-2/TRBV6-3; j_gene: TRBJ2-1; abundance: NA
CDR3aa: CASSRATGIRAAGNTIYF; v_gene: TRBV6-2/TRBV6-3; j_gene: TRBJ1-3; abundance: NA
CDR3aa: CASSSRTGEETQYF; v_gene: TRBV6-5; j_gene: TRBJ2-5; abundance: NA
CDR3aa: CASSWDYSSYNEQFF; v_gene: TRBV5-6; j_gene: TRBJ2-1; abundance: NA
CDR3aa: CASSEMDYSTGETQYF; v_gene: TRBV9; j_gene: TRBJ2-5; abundance: NA
CDR3aa: CASSIGTPGRTEAFF; v_gene: TRBV19; j_gene: TRBJ1-1; abundance: NA
CDR3aa: CASSETGDTNYGYTF; v_gene: TRBV2; j_gene: TRBJ1-2; abundance: NA
CDR3aa: CASSSLRGEGANEKLFF; v_gene: TRBV5-5; j_gene: TRBJ1-4; abundance: NA
CDR3aa: CASKVASDTQYF; v_gene: TRBV5-1; j_gene: TRBJ2-3; abundance: few
CDR3aa: CASRYLPGNTEAFF; v_gene: TRBV19; j_gene: TRBJ1-1; abundance: NA
CDR3aa: CAISDLVSGREDTQYF; v_gene: TRBV10-3; j_gene: TRBJ2-3; abundance: NA
CDR3aa: CASSPTHSTSGRAVTGELFF; v_gene: TRBV4-1; j_gene: TRBJ2-2; abundance: NA
CDR3aa: CASSDDRGSIHF; v_gene: TRBV2; j_gene: TRBJ1-6; abundance: NA
CDR3aa: CATSDSQRELKNEQFF; v_gene: TRBV24-1; j_gene: TRBJ2-1; abundance: NA
CDR3aa: CASSLSLAGANEQFF; v_gene: TRBV4-1; j_gene: TRBJ2-1; abundance: NA
CDR3aa: CASSHLSGMRNEQFF; v_gene: TRBV4-1; j_gene: TRBJ2-1; abundance: once
CDR3aa: CASSLGAENYGYTF; v_gene: TRBV5-1; j_gene: TRBJ1-2; abundance: NA
CDR3aa: CATSDGLTGANVLTF; v_gene: TRBV24-1; j_gene: TRBJ2-6; abundance: NA
CDR3aa: CASSVVGGQETQYF; v_gene: TRBV9; j_gene: TRBJ2-5; abundance: once
CDR3aa: CASSISGTGPYEQYF; v_gene: TRBV19; j_gene: TRBJ2-7; abundance: NA
CDR3aa: CASSPPVRWGAFYQPQHF; v_gene: TRBV18; j_gene: TRBJ1-5; abundance: NA
CDR3aa: CSVQDSTYEQYF; v_gene: TRBV29-1; j_gene: TRBJ2-7; abundance: NA
CDR3aa: CASSLLTGGIQPQHF; v_gene: TRBV28; j_gene: TRBJ1-5; abundance: NA
CDR3aa: CASSWGTGEETQYF; v_gene: TRBV5-1; j_gene: TRBJ2-5; abundance: NA
CDR3aa: CASSQGDGGQTNYGYTF; v_gene: TRBV4-2; j_gene: TRBJ1-2; abundance: NA
CDR3aa: CASSRQGTTGELFF; v_gene: TRBV6-5; j_gene: TRBJ2-2; abundance: NA
CDR3aa: CASSQVGPLGPGDTQYF; v_gene: TRBV3-1/TRBV3-2; j_gene: TRBJ2-3; abundance: NA
CDR3aa: CASSGGTSGSNIQYF; v_gene: TRBV5-1; j_gene: TRBJ2-4; abundance: NA
CDR3aa: CASSQDFTGGRETQYF; v_gene: TRBV4-3; j_gene: TRBJ2-5; abundance: NA
CDR3aa: CASSLTGDVYEQYF; v_gene: TRBV28; j_gene: TRBJ2-7; abundance: NA
CDR3aa: CASSKRGPEEKLFF; v_gene: TRBV7-3; j_gene: TRBJ1-4; abundance: NA
CDR3aa: CASSSQGPGSGNTIYF; v_gene: TRBV5-1; j_gene: TRBJ1-3; abundance: NA
CDR3aa: CASSVSGRADTQYF; v_gene: TRBV5-1; j_gene: TRBJ2-3; abundance: NA
CDR3aa: CASSLFGAYNEQFF; v_gene: TRBV28; j_gene: TRBJ2-1; abundance: once
CDR3aa: CASSLGLAGGGETQYF; v_gene: TRBV5-1; j_gene: TRBJ2-5; abundance: NA
CDR3aa: CASSPGLAGSYPTEQFF; v_gene: TRBV3-1/TRBV3-2; j_gene: TRBJ2-1; abundance: NA
CDR3aa: CASSLGRRGATEAFF; v_gene: TRBV11-2; j_gene: TRBJ1-1; abundance: NA
CDR3aa: CASSLLAGASYEQYF; v_gene: TRBV6-5; j_gene: TRBJ2-7; abundance: NA
CDR3aa: CASSEDRVVNQPQHF; v_gene: TRBV2; j_gene: TRBJ1-5; abundance: NA
CDR3aa: CASKQEAGGFSTDTQYF; v_gene: TRBV4-2; j_gene: TRBJ2-3; abundance: NA
CDR3aa: CASSLEGVREAFF; v_gene: TRBV28; j_gene: TRBJ1-1; abundance: once
CDR3aa: CASSADRAWNSPLHF; v_gene: TRBV11-1; j_gene: TRBJ1-6; abundance: NA
CDR3aa: CASSPPGLAGGADYNEQFF; v_gene: TRBV9; j_gene: TRBJ2-1; abundance: NA
CDR3aa: CASSLNRGRIYGYTF; v_gene: TRBV7-8; j_gene: TRBJ1-2; abundance: NA